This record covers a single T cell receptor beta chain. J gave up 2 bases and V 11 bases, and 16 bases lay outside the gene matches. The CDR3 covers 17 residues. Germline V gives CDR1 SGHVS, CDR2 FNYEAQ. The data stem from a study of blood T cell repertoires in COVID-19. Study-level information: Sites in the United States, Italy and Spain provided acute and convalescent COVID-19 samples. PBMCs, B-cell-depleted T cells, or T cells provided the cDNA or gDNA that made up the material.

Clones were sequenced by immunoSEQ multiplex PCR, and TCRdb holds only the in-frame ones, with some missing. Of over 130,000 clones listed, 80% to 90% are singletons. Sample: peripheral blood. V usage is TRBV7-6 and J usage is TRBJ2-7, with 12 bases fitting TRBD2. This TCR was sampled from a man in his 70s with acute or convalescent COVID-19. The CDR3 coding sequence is TGTGCCTCCAGCTTAGGGCTAGCGGGAGGGCCCCCCTACGAGCAGTACTTC. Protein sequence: CASSLGLAGGPPYEQYF.